The 18 T cell receptor beta chains presented below share a single source sample, sequenced in a study of T cells in narcolepsy. Only in-frame clones appear in the TCRdb table, and some are missing; sequencing was by immunoSEQ multiplex PCR. The sample has tens of thousands of clones; 75% to 90% are singletons. Sample: CD45RA- memory CD4+ T cells from PBMCs. Receptor source: a human donor with narcolepsy.

The rearrangement links TRBV5-4 to TRBJ2-2; D is unresolved. CDR3 length equals 16 residues. Germline V lookup: CDR1 SGHNT, CDR2 YYREEE (reference sequence). V was clipped by 0 bases and J by 0 bases, with 9 bases between them. The CDR3 loop is CASSLARGANTGELFF. DNA for the CDR3: TGTGCCAGCAGCTTGGCCAGAGGCGCGAACACCGGGGAGCTGTTTTTT. The full variable domain, its missing parts supplied by reference TRBV5-4 and TRBJ2-2, is ETGVTQSPTHLIKTRGQQVTLRCSSQSGHNTVSWYQQALGQGPQFIFQYYREEENGRGNFPPRFSGLQFPNYSSELNVNALELDDSALYLCASSLARGANTGELFFGEGSRLTVL.

This chain joins TRBV7-6 and TRBJ2-3, with D perhaps given as TRBD1 or TRBD2 (6 bases each). Trimming took 1 base from V and 2 from J, leaving 13 bases between them. This CDR3 is built from 16 residues. The germline CDR1 and CDR2 sequences are SGHVS and FNYEAQ. CDR3 nucleotide sequence: TGTGCCAGCAGCTTAGTAGGGGGACTCGACACAGATACGCAGTATTTT. Translating it yields CASSLVGGLDTDTQYF.

This clone is a singleton in its sample. This sequence joins TRBV7-9 and TRBJ2-7; maybe TRBD2 (6 bases). The length of the CDR3 is 14 residues. Trimming took 3 bases from V and 1 from J, leaving 10 bases between them. Germline V gene lookup returns CDR1 SEHNR and CDR2 FQNEAQ (reference sequence). CDR3 sequence reads: CASSFETRSYEQYF. CDR3 DNA sequence: TGTGCCAGCAGCTTTGAGACTAGATCCTACGAGCAGTACTTC.

The CDR3 loop is CASSLLAGGPSFYEQYF. The CDR3 nucleotides are TGTGCCAGCAGCTTACTAGCGGGAGGGCCCAGCTTCTACGAGCAGTACTTC. The chain joins TRBV7-6 to TRBJ2-7; 12 positions agree with TRBD2. The CDR3 has 17 residues. Germline CDR1 and CDR2: SGHVS and FNYEAQ. The J segment lost 3 bases and the V segment lost 2 bases, leaving 8 bases of the junction unmatched.

The genes are TRBV4-3 and TRBJ1-4; a weak D match, TRBD1 (6 bases). Germline lookup yields CDR1 LGHNA and CDR2 YSLEER. V lost 0 bases and J 8 bases, leaving 16 bases between the germline ends. The CDR3 has 16 residues. In nucleotides, the CDR3 is TGCGCCAGCAGCCAAGATTGGGTCAACCAGGGGGAAAAACTGTTTTTT. It is translated as CASSQDWVNQGEKLFF.

V gene TRBV6-5 combines with J gene TRBJ2-3; 11 bases are shared with TRBD2. The CDR3 is 15 residues long. V shed 6 bases, J shed 7 bases, and the junction held 9 bases outside the gene matches. The germline V gene has CDR1 MNHEY and CDR2 SVGAGI. The DNA of the CDR3 is TGTGCCAGCAGACAATCTAGCGGGGGGCGGCATACGCAGTATTTT. Encoded protein: CASRQSSGGRHTQYF.

This rearrangement joins TRBV16 to TRBJ2-7; a possible D gene is TRBD1 (6 bases). V was clipped by 2 bases and J by 6 bases, with 17 bases between them. The CDR3 covers 15 residues. Germline CDR1 reads KGHSY; CDR2 reads FQNENV. The CDR3 nucleotides read TGTGCCAGCAGCCAAGAGACAGGCCCCGCGAGCGAGCAGTACTTC. Protein: CASSQETGPASEQYF.

The chain has TRBV10-3 and TRBJ2-7; D perhaps matches TRBD1 (6 bases). V was cut by 2 bases and J by 5 bases, with 10 bases left in between. Germline V gene sequence: CDR1 ENHRY, CDR2 SYGVKD. This CDR3 has 13 amino acids. CDR3 sequence (DNA): TGTGCCATCAGTGAGCACAGGGCCCACGAGCAGTACTTC. This sequence encodes CAISEHRAHEQYF.

CDR3 residues: CATSRDLAGRSGGNEQFF. In nucleotides, the CDR3 is TGTGCCACCAGCAGAGATCTGGCAGGGCGGTCAGGGGGCAATGAGCAGTTCTTC. V is TRBV15 and J is TRBJ2-1, with TRBD1 matching 7 bases. The CDR3 runs 18 residues. The trim removed 0 bases at V and 6 bases at J, leaving 14 bases unmatched. The germline V gene encodes CDR1 LNHNV and CDR2 YYDKDF (reference sequence).

Only a few counts were recorded for this clone. Here the CDR3 reads CASSLVVRGLSGNTIYF. The CDR3 DNA sequence: TGTGCCAGCAGTTTAGTGGTCAGGGGGCTCTCTGGAAACACCATATATTTT. The gene calls are TRBV28 and TRBJ1-3; 8 positions agree with TRBD1. Germline V lookup: CDR1 MDHEN, CDR2 SYDVKM. This CDR3 spans 17 amino acids. With 2 bases clipped from V and 0 bases from J, the junction kept 6 bases outside the gene matches. Variable domain in full (rest from reference TRBV28 and TRBJ1-3): DVKVTQSSRYLVKRTGEKVFLECVQDMDHENMFWYRQDPGLGLRLIYFSYDVKMKEKGDIPEGYSVSREKKERFSLILESASTNQTSMYLCASSLVVRGLSGNTIYFGEGSWLTVV.

J is TRBJ2-7 and V is TRBV7-8; D gene uncertain. The germline CDR1 and CDR2 sequences are SGHVS and FQNEAQ. Trimming pared 3 bases from V and 2 bases from J, leaving 8 bases between. The CDR3 consists of 13 residues. DNA of the CDR3: TGTGCCAGCAGCTTTTTGGATACCTACGAGCAGTACTTC. Protein product: CASSFLDTYEQYF.

This chain connects TRBV6-6 to TRBJ2-7, with D hard to call. The germline V gene encodes CDR1 MNHNY and CDR2 SVGAGI (reference sequence). The CDR3 extends over 15 amino acids. The V and J ends lost 7 bases and 6 bases respectively, with 22 bases between them. The CDR3 here is CASTHTGAVLGEQYF. CDR3 nucleotide sequence: TGTGCCAGCACCCACACCGGAGCCGTCCTCGGCGAGCAGTACTTC.

J is TRBJ1-1 and V is TRBV18; D ambiguous. The length of the CDR3 is 14 residues. CDR1 and CDR2 (germline): KGHSH, LQKENI. Deletions cut 3 bases from V and 7 bases from J, with 15 bases between. In DNA, the CDR3 is TGTGCCAGCTCACCGACATTCGGCGGGAGTGAAGCTTTCTTT. Translated: CASSPTFGGSEAFF.

The V gene is TRBV28, the J gene TRBJ1-5, with TRBD1 matching 7 bases. Trimming took 7 bases from V and 2 from J; bases not matched to a gene: 14. Germline-derived CDR1 and CDR2 are MDHEN and SYDVKM. This CDR3 contains 17 residues. Here the CDR3 DNA reads TGTGCCAGCATTTCAGCGGGGACAGCGGTCCGCAATCAGCCCCAGCATTTT. Encoded protein: CASISAGTAVRNQPQHF.

V is TRBV28 and J is TRBJ1-2, with D possibly being TRBD1 (6 bases). V lost 6 bases to trimming and J lost 5 bases, with 10 bases between them. This CDR3 comprises 12 residues. Germline CDR1 MDHEN, CDR2 SYDVKM. The CDR3 spells CASRLGAYGYTF. The CDR3 coding sequence is TGTGCCAGCAGGCTGGGGGCTTATGGCTACACCTTC.

The chain carries TRBV18 and TRBJ2-7, with unresolved D. This CDR3 comprises 12 residues. Germline values: CDR1 KGHSH, CDR2 LQKENI. Trimming shortened V by 1 base and J by 7 bases, and 8 bases separated the two germline ends. The CDR3 nucleotides are TGTGCCAGCTCACCACTCGGTGAGGAGCAGTACTTC. Residues: CASSPLGEEQYF.

DNA of the CDR3: TGTGCCAGCAGCTTAGATCTCTCTATTCCAGAGACCCAGTACTTC. Translated, it gives CASSLDLSIPETQYF. V is TRBV11-3 and J is TRBJ2-5, with D unclear. V dropped 0 bases and J dropped 4 bases, with 12 bases sitting between them. Germline CDR1 reads SGHNT; CDR2 reads YENEEA. The CDR3 is 15 amino acids.

The V and J genes are TRBV7-2 and TRBJ2-7; D tentatively fits TRBD1 or TRBD2 (5 bases each). Germline CDR1 is SGHTA and CDR2 is FQGNSA. The CDR3 totals 14 residues. The V gene lost 5 bases and the J gene lost 11 bases, with 22 bases spanning the gap. CDR3 amino acids: CASSPLVGGMEKYF. As DNA, the CDR3 is TGTGCCAGCAGCCCCCTCGTTGGGGGAATGGAGAAGTACTTC.